A single sample is the source of the 16 T cell receptor beta chains below, sequenced in a study of T cells in Graves' hyperthyroidism and ophthalmopathy. Amplification of TCR beta CDR3 regions used RNA as the template. HTBI primers were the set used in a first-round RT-PCR of the TCR CDR3. Each CDR3 protein is one row after TCRdb ran MiXCR on the multiplex PCR reads. The table lists 600,000 to 650,000 distinct CDR3 sequences, around 16% of them singletons, with around 3.9% in the top ten. What was sequenced was blood. These receptor sequences come from a woman aged 30 to 39 with Graves' hyperthyroidism.

This chain joins TRBV7-9 and TRBJ2-2; D perhaps matches TRBD1 (5 bases). V was shortened by 7 bases and J by 7 bases, with 28 bases between the two germline ends. Germline V gene sequence: CDR1 SEHNR, CDR2 FQNEAQ (reference sequence). This CDR3 region has 18 residues. CDR3 sequence: CASTSGMGARQKIGELFF. The CDR3 region has the DNA TGTGCCAGCACCTCGGGTATGGGCGCCCGACAGAAGATCGGGGAGCTGTTTTTT.

This clonotype was recorded many times. The chain couples TRBV12-3 or TRBV12-4 to TRBJ1-2, with D maybe TRBD1 (5 bases). The CDR3 runs 15 residues. The germline V and J ends were trimmed by 10 bases and 3 bases, with 21 bases remaining between them. The CDR3 protein is CATLPNRGTHYGYTF. CDR3 coding DNA: TGTGCCACCCTACCAAATCGGGGCACACACTATGGCTACACCTTC.

The chain has TRBV11-2 and TRBJ1-4, with TRBD1 as a possible D gene (5 bases). Germline CDR1 reads SGHAT; CDR2 reads FQNNGV. The CDR3 totals 16 residues. The V end was cut by 5 bases, the J end by 0 bases, with 13 bases between. The CDR3: CASSEGQAATNEKLFF. The CDR3 nucleotides are TGTGCCAGCAGCGAGGGGCAGGCAGCAACTAATGAAAAACTGTTTTTT.

This clonotype was seen more than once but under ten times. CDR3 residues: CRARMGSTGELFF. Written as DNA, the CDR3 is TGCAGAGCCAGAATGGGGAGCACCGGGGAGCTGTTTTTT. The rearrangement uses TRBV20-1 and TRBJ2-2, with D possibly TRBD2 on 5 matching bases. The CDR3 spans 13 residues. Germline V lookup: CDR1 DFQATT, CDR2 SNEGSKA (reference sequence).

At least ten counts were recorded for this clonotype. The gene calls are TRBV28 and TRBJ2-7; TRBD2 matches at 10 bases. Germline CDR1 and CDR2: MDHEN and SYDVKM. The V segment lost 6 bases and the J segment 2 bases; nucleotides outside the gene matches: 10. This CDR3 has 16 amino acids. CDR3 protein: CASSPIAGLAAYEQYF. Written as DNA, the CDR3 is TGTGCCAGCAGCCCCATCGCCGGACTAGCGGCCTACGAGCAGTACTTC.

In this sample, this clonotype turned up once. The chain recombines TRBV19 with TRBJ2-3; TRBD1 matches at 8 bases. The CDR3 totals 15 residues. Germline lookup yields CDR1 LNHDA and CDR2 SQIVND (reference sequence). V lost 5 bases to trimming and J lost 3 bases; unmatched junction nucleotides: 7. The CDR3 is CASSSGQVRTDTQYF. The CDR3 DNA reads TGTGCCAGTAGTTCGGGACAGGTGCGGACAGATACGCAGTATTTT.

This clonotype was counted ten times or more. V is TRBV6-2 or TRBV6-3 and J is TRBJ1-5; 8 nucleotides align to TRBD1. CDR1 is MNHEY and CDR2 is SVGEGT in the germline V gene. Trimming cost V 2 bases and J 6 bases; bases outside gene matches: 6. The CDR3 extends over 15 amino acids. The CDR3 DNA follows: TGTGCCAGCAGTTACGACAGGGGCAGGGTTCAGCCCCAGCATTTT. Its translation: CASSYDRGRVQPQHF.

This clonotype has ten or more counts. V gene TRBV30 combines with J gene TRBJ2-7, with D possibly TRBD2 on 6 matching bases. Per the germline V gene, CDR1 is GTSNPN and CDR2 is SVGIG (reference sequence). This CDR3 has 13 residues. The ends were cut back, 1 base at V and 2 bases at J, with 9 bases in the middle. The CDR3 DNA is TGTGCCTGGAGTGGCGGGATACCCTACGAGCAGTACTTC. Its protein is CAWSGGIPYEQYF. The variable domain in full, completed from reference TRBV30 and TRBJ2-7, reads SQTIHQWPATLVQPVGSPLSLECTVEGTSNPNLYWYRQAAGRGLQLLFYSVGIGQISSEVPQNLSASRPQDRQFILSSKKLLLSDSGFYLCAWSGGIPYEQYFGPGTRLTVT.

The V and J genes are TRBV20-1 and TRBJ1-1, with 7 bases that match TRBD1. Germline V gene lookup returns CDR1 DFQATT and CDR2 SNEGSKA (reference sequence). The trim removed 4 bases at V and 1 base at J, leaving 6 bases unmatched. CDR3 size: 14 residues. The DNA of the CDR3 is TGCAGTGCTAAGAAACAGGGGAAGAACACTGAAGCTTTCTTT. It specifies CSAKKQGKNTEAFF.

The chain carries TRBV5-1 and TRBJ1-4; D uncertain. V lost 4 bases and J lost 7, with 11 bases in between. The CDR3 loop spans 13 amino acids. Germline CDR1 and CDR2: SGHRS and YFSETQ. The CDR3 loop reads CASSLLTAEKLFF. DNA of the CDR3: TGCGCCAGCAGCCTGTTGACGGCTGAAAAACTGTTTTTT.

This clonotype appeared a few times. This sequence joins TRBV7-9 and TRBJ1-1; possible D gene TRBD1, 6 bases. Trimming shortened V by 3 bases and J by 3 bases, and 14 bases separated the two germline ends. The CDR3 spans 15 residues. Per the germline V gene, CDR1 is SEHNR and CDR2 is FQNEAQ (reference sequence). CDR3 sequence (DNA): TGTGCCAGCAGCTTCCCACAGGGAGGGGACACTGAAGCTTTCTTT. It is translated as CASSFPQGGDTEAFF.

This clonotype was counted between two and nine times. The rearrangement joins TRBV6-5 to TRBJ1-6, with 8 positions matching TRBD1. V lost 2 bases and J lost 12; bases outside the gene matches: 3. CDR1 and CDR2 from the germline V gene are MNHEY and SVGAGI. CDR3 length: 13 residues. DNA of the CDR3: TGTGCCAGCAGTTACACAGGGGGAGGACCCCTCCACTTT. It encodes CASSYTGGGPLHF.

This clonotype was picked up many times. The CDR3: CSAKGNGGDTEAFF. CDR3 nucleotide sequence: TGCAGTGCTAAAGGTAACGGCGGGGACACTGAAGCTTTCTTT. The chain recombines TRBV20-1 with TRBJ1-1; D not resolved. The V gene lost 4 bases and the J gene lost 3 bases, with 15 bases spanning the gap. Germline assignment: CDR1 DFQATT and CDR2 SNEGSKA (reference sequence). The CDR3 runs 14 residues.

This clonotype has at least ten counts. This chain joins TRBV30 and TRBJ2-3; 8 bases are shared with TRBD2. The CDR3 totals 12 residues. Germline CDR1 reads GTSNPN; CDR2 reads SVGIG (reference sequence). V lost 4 bases to trimming and J lost 8 bases; unmatched junction nucleotides: 5. The CDR3 coding sequence is TGTGCCTGGAAAGCGGGAGAGACTACGCAGTATTTT. This translates into CAWKAGETTQYF.

This clonotype has at least ten counts. The chain is built from TRBV7-6 and TRBJ2-1; the D is unclear. CDR1 is SGHVS and CDR2 is FNYEAQ in the germline V gene. Between the trimmed V and J ends, which lost 6 bases and 5 bases, there was a span of 17 bases. CDR3 length: 15 residues. CDR3 loop: CASRPEPDRHNEQFF. The CDR3 DNA follows: TGTGCCAGCAGACCCGAACCGGACCGACACAATGAGCAGTTCTTC. Using reference TRBV7-6 and TRBJ2-1 for the parts outside the CDR3, the full variable domain is GAGVSQSPRYKVTKRGQDVALRCDPISGHVSLYWYRQALGQGPEFLTYFNYEAQQDKSGLPNDRFSAERPEGSISTLTIQRTEQRDSAMYRCASRPEPDRHNEQFFGPGTRLTVL.

The V and J genes are TRBV18 and TRBJ1-4, with a weak D call TRBD1 (6 bases). V was shortened by 6 bases and J by 4 bases, with 9 bases between the two germline ends. The CDR3 length is 13 residues. The germline CDR1 and CDR2 sequences are KGHSH and LQKENI. The DNA of the CDR3 is TGTGCCAGCTCCGGGACACTTAATGAAAAACTGTTTTTT. Its translation: CASSGTLNEKLFF.